Listed below are T cell receptor beta chains from one sample, sequenced in a study of CD8 T cells in Susac syndrome. One entry per CDR3 protein results from TCRdb running MiXCR on the immunoSEQ multiplex PCR reads. The profile shows around 200,000 distinct CDR3 sequences, over 85% of them singletons. The specimen was CD4+ T cells from PBMCs. Receptors were obtained from a human donor in good health. Both conserved end residues are part of each CDR3. The D gene is left open where the match is weak. The size entry is marked missing in some rows and otherwise reads once, few, many or a size class.

V gene,D gene,J gene,clone size,CDR3 DNA,CDR3 protein
TRBV27,NA,TRBJ2-2,NA,TGTGCCAGCATGAGGTTGAACACCGGGGAGCTGTTTTTT,CASMRLNTGELFF
TRBV12-3/TRBV12-4,NA,TRBJ1-1,NA,TGTGCCACTTCGAACACTGAAGCTTTCTTT,CATSNTEAFF
TRBV7-9,TRBD2,TRBJ2-1,NA,TGTGCCAGCTTTCGGCTAGCGGGCTCCAATGAGCAGTTCTTC,CASFRLAGSNEQFF
TRBV25-1,NA,TRBJ2-1,NA,TGTGCCAGCAGTGAATTTCTTTCCTACAATGAGCAGTTCTTC,CASSEFLSYNEQFF
TRBV29-1,TRBD1,TRBJ2-1,NA,TGCAGCGTTGGACAGGGGGCCTTAGGTGAGCAGTTCTTC,CSVGQGALGEQFF
TRBV11-2,NA,TRBJ2-5,NA,TGTGCCAGCAGCTTAGTGTGTTTTAGTGAGACCCAGTACTTC,CASSLVCFSETQYF
TRBV3-1,NA,TRBJ2-7,NA,TGTGCCAGCAGCCAAGATCGTCGCAGTGGCCTCCACGAGCAGTACTTC,CASSQDRRSGLHEQYF
TRBV6-2/TRBV6-3,NA,TRBJ2-2,NA,TGTGCCAGCCAGGCGACAGCGAACACCGGGGAGCTGTTTTTT,CASQATANTGELFF
TRBV7-9,TRBD1,TRBJ2-1,NA,TGTGCCAGCAGCTTATTTTTGGGGCAGGGGGCGCAGAATGAGCAGTTCTTC,CASSLFLGQGAQNEQFF
TRBV5-6,NA,TRBJ2-7,once,TGTGCCAGCAGCTTGGCCGGACAGGCGGGACAGCAGTACTTC,CASSLAGQAGQQYF
TRBV4-1,NA,TRBJ2-2,once,TGCGCCAGCAGCCAAGATCCCAGAACCGGGGAGCTGTTTTTT,CASSQDPRTGELFF
TRBV14,NA,TRBJ1-1,NA,TGTGCCAGCAGCCAAGATAGAGTTGGAGCTTTCTTT,CASSQDRVGAFF
TRBV7-9,NA,TRBJ1-2,NA,TGTGCCAGCAGCTCTCTCTACGAAGGCTACACCTTC,CASSSLYEGYTF
TRBV7-2,NA,TRBJ2-4,NA,TGTGCCAGCAGCTTAAACTCGGGGTTGAACATTCAGTACTTC,CASSLNSGLNIQYF
TRBV20-1,NA,TRBJ2-5,once,TGCAGTGCTAGGTTTCAAGAGACCCAGTACTTC,CSARFQETQYF
TRBV2,TRBD1,TRBJ1-2,NA,TGTGCCAGCAGTTGGAGGGACAGGGCCTATGGCTACACCTTC,CASSWRDRAYGYTF
TRBV4-1,NA,TRBJ1-5,NA,TGCGCCAGCAGCCAAGACCCCCCAGCGGGCAGCAATCAGCCCCAGCATTTT,CASSQDPPAGSNQPQHF
TRBV12-3/TRBV12-4,NA,TRBJ2-3,NA,TGTGCCACCGGGGGTAGGGGATCAGATACGCAGTATTTT,CATGGRGSDTQYF
TRBV3-1,NA,TRBJ1-1,NA,TGTGCCAGCAGCCAGGGGAACACTGAAGCTTTCTTT,CASSQGNTEAFF
TRBV5-1,NA,TRBJ2-7,NA,TGCGCCAGCAGCTCCGCCCTCTCTTGGGAGCAGTACTTC,CASSSALSWEQYF
TRBV20-1,TRBD2,TRBJ2-1,NA,TGCAGTGCTAGATCGACTAGCGGGGTCTCCTACAATGAGCAGTTCTTC,CSARSTSGVSYNEQFF
TRBV5-6,TRBD2,TRBJ2-7,NA,TGTGCCAGCAGCCCCTATCTTCCTAGCGGGGGGGACTACGAGCAGTACTTC,CASSPYLPSGGDYEQYF
TRBV27,TRBD1,TRBJ1-1,NA,TGTGCCAGCCGCGGGACAGGGACTGAAGCTTTCTTT,CASRGTGTEAFF
TRBV5-1,NA,TRBJ1-2,NA,TGCGCCAGCGCAGAGGAGCTCGCTAACTATGGCTACACCTTC,CASAEELANYGYTF
TRBV3-1,NA,TRBJ1-2,NA,TGTGCCAGCAGCCAAGCGGGCATCCATACCAACTATGGCTACACCTTC,CASSQAGIHTNYGYTF
TRBV18,TRBD1,TRBJ1-1,NA,TGTGCCAGCTCATCCGGACAGGGCATGAACACTGAAGCTTTCTTT,CASSSGQGMNTEAFF
TRBV7-8,NA,TRBJ2-2,once,TGTGCCAGCAGCCGTTCCTTTTGGGAGTCGGGGAACACCGGGGAGCTGTTTTTT,CASSRSFWESGNTGELFF
TRBV7-2,NA,TRBJ2-1,NA,TGTGCCAGCCAGGGGGGGGCCCACAATGAGCAGTTCTTC,CASQGGAHNEQFF
TRBV14,NA,TRBJ2-7,NA,TGTGCCAGCAGCCCGACCGAGGGGAACTCCTACGAGCAGTACTTC,CASSPTEGNSYEQYF
TRBV20-1,TRBD2,TRBJ2-1,NA,TGCAGTGCTAGACCGTCCTGGACTAGCGGGGGGAGCAATGAGCAGTTCTTC,CSARPSWTSGGSNEQFF
TRBV29-1,TRBD2,TRBJ2-1,NA,TGCAGCGTGCGTTGGGGGGGCTCCTACAATGAGCAGTTCTTC,CSVRWGGSYNEQFF
TRBV20-1,NA,TRBJ2-5,NA,TGCAGTGCTCGGTGGCAAGAGACCCAGTACTTC,CSARWQETQYF
TRBV25-1,NA,TRBJ1-1,NA,TGTGCCAGCAGTGTCTCCGGGGCCATGAACACTGAAGCTTTCTTT,CASSVSGAMNTEAFF
TRBV27,TRBD1,TRBJ1-2,NA,TGTGCCAGCAGTAAAGGACAGGGTGTAGAATATAGGGCTAGACATGGCTACACCTTC,CASSKGQGVEYRARHGYTF
TRBV3-1,NA,TRBJ2-4,NA,TGTGCCAGCAGCCAAACCGTCCGCCCCATAGACATTCAGTACTTC,CASSQTVRPIDIQYF
TRBV19,TRBD1,TRBJ2-7,NA,TGTGCCAGTTCCTTCGACAGGGGCGACGAGCAGTACTTC,CASSFDRGDEQYF
TRBV3-1,NA,TRBJ1-1,NA,TGTGCCAGCAGCCAAGGTTCGAACACTGAAGCTTTCTTT,CASSQGSNTEAFF
TRBV3-1,NA,TRBJ2-2,NA,TGTGCCAGCAGCTCGACAGGAGACACCGGGGAGCTGTTTTTT,CASSSTGDTGELFF
TRBV29-1,NA,TRBJ2-3,NA,TGCAGCGTTGAACAGGGGAGCGCAGATACGCAGTATTTT,CSVEQGSADTQYF
TRBV4-3,NA,TRBJ1-2,NA,TGCGCCAGCAGCCAACGCTTCGGCGGGTACTATGGCTACACCTTC,CASSQRFGGYYGYTF
TRBV20-1,TRBD1,TRBJ1-1,NA,TGCAGTGCTCCCGAAACAGCAGGGGGTACTATGAACACTGAAGCTTTCTTT,CSAPETAGGTMNTEAFF
TRBV29-1,TRBD2,TRBJ2-1,NA,TGCAGCGTGGTCGGACTAGCGGGTCTACGTTACTACAATGAGCAGTTCTTC,CSVVGLAGLRYYNEQFF
TRBV7-2,TRBD1,TRBJ2-1,NA,TGTGCCAGCAGCTCTGGGACAGGGTCCAATGAGCAGTTCTTC,CASSSGTGSNEQFF
TRBV10-2,NA,TRBJ1-6,NA,TGCGCCAGCAGTGGGCAGTTCGATTCACCCCTCCACTTT,CASSGQFDSPLHF
TRBV25-1,NA,TRBJ2-3,NA,TGTGCCAGCAGTTGGGGGAGGATGCCCGGGGATACGCAGTATTTT,CASSWGRMPGDTQYF
TRBV30,NA,TRBJ2-2,NA,TGTGCCTGGAGCCTGGTCACCGGGGAGCTGTTTTTT,CAWSLVTGELFF
TRBV24-1,NA,TRBJ2-1,NA,TGTGCCACCAGTGGAAAGGGCTCCTACAATGAGCAGTTCTTC,CATSGKGSYNEQFF
TRBV30,NA,TRBJ1-4,once,TGTGCCTGGGTGGACACAGAGGGGGCAACTAATGAAAAACTGTTTTTT,CAWVDTEGATNEKLFF
TRBV20-1,TRBD2,TRBJ2-3,NA,TGCAGACCAGCGGGCGGGGGGTTCACAGATACGCAGTATTTT,CRPAGGGFTDTQYF
TRBV20-1,NA,TRBJ2-7,NA,TGCAGTGCTAGAGATGGCGGGAAGTTCGGGACGCAGTACTTC,CSARDGGKFGTQYF
TRBV12-3/TRBV12-4,TRBD2,TRBJ2-3,NA,TGTGCCAGCACCTCGGGACTAGCGCACACAGATACGCAGTATTTT,CASTSGLAHTDTQYF